This TCR beta chain was retrieved from a study of lymphopenia after photon versus proton radiotherapy. Some clones are missing from TCRdb's copy, which holds only in-frame ones; the method was immunoSEQ multiplex PCR. The sample yields tens of thousands of clones, about 88% seen once. The CDR3 totals 13 residues. Trimming removed 4 bases from V and 6 bases from J; junction bases left unmatched: 6. The germline V gene encodes CDR1 MGHRA and CDR2 YSYEKL. The chain links TRBV4-1 to TRBJ2-7; 7 bases line up with TRBD2. Material: peripheral blood, obtained from a patient treated with proton-based radiotherapy. The receptor was isolated from a woman in her 70s with pancreatic cancer. Some clones in this sample may be carry-over from other donors' samples. The CDR3 loop reads CASSRAGRSEQYF. The CDR3 DNA follows: TGCGCCAGCAGCCGAGCGGGACGTTCCGAGCAGTACTTC.